The rows below give T cell receptor beta chains drawn from one sample of a study of cytomegalovirus exposure and HLA in healthy donors. Some clones are missing from TCRdb's copy, which holds only in-frame ones; the method was immunoSEQ multiplex PCR. Of 200,000 or so clones in the sample, approximately 70% were seen once. Source material: PBMCs. These TCRs come from a middle-aged man in good health and CMV-seropositive. Each CDR3 is given with its conserved first and last residue. The order of the fields is V gene, J gene, D gene, clone size, CDR3 DNA, CDR3 protein. D genes are given only for firm matches. Not every row has a clone size; where given, it reads once, few, many or a size class.

V gene: TRBV6-1
J gene: TRBJ2-5
D gene: TRBD2
clone size: .
CDR3 DNA: TGTGCCAGCAGGGGTCTGGCGGGGGAGCAAGAGACCCAGTACTTC
CDR3 protein: CASRGLAGEQETQYF

V gene: TRBV6-5
J gene: TRBJ2-7
D gene: .
clone size: once
CDR3 DNA: TGTGCCAGCAGTTACGGGCAGGGAACGAACGAGCAGTACTTC
CDR3 protein: CASSYGQGTNEQYF

V gene: TRBV7-9
J gene: TRBJ1-2
D gene: .
clone size: .
CDR3 DNA: TGTTCCAGCAGCTTGTTTCCCTTATACAGGCCACACTATGGCTACACCTTC
CDR3 protein: CSSSLFPLYRPHYGYTF

V gene: TRBV2
J gene: TRBJ2-2
D gene: TRBD1
clone size: few
CDR3 DNA: TGTGCCAGCAGGGGACAGATGAACACCGGGGAGCTGTTTTTT
CDR3 protein: CASRGQMNTGELFF

V gene: TRBV13
J gene: TRBJ1-1
D gene: TRBD1
clone size: .
CDR3 DNA: TGTGCCAGCAGCATCGGGACAGGGGGCGTTAACACTGAAGCTTTCTTT
CDR3 protein: CASSIGTGGVNTEAFF

V gene: TRBV5-1
J gene: TRBJ2-2
D gene: .
clone size: .
CDR3 DNA: TGCGCCAGCAGCTTGGGCGGCTCCGGCACCGGGGAGCTGTTTTTT
CDR3 protein: CASSLGGSGTGELFF

V gene: TRBV4-1
J gene: TRBJ1-1
D gene: .
clone size: .
CDR3 DNA: TGCGCCAGCAGCCAAGCCCAAGAGGGGGCTGAAGCTTTCTTT
CDR3 protein: CASSQAQEGAEAFF

V gene: TRBV18
J gene: TRBJ2-1
D gene: TRBD2
clone size: .
CDR3 DNA: TGTGCCAGCTCTCCCAGCGGGGATGGCCACAATGAGCAGTTCTTC
CDR3 protein: CASSPSGDGHNEQFF

V gene: TRBV5-1
J gene: TRBJ2-7
D gene: .
clone size: .
CDR3 DNA: TGCGCCAGCAGCTTGGTGGGACAATCCTCCTACGAGCAGTACTTC
CDR3 protein: CASSLVGQSSYEQYF

V gene: TRBV7-9
J gene: TRBJ2-7
D gene: .
clone size: .
CDR3 DNA: TGTGCCAGCAGCTCTACCTTACGGGGGGCAGGGGACTACGAGCAGTACTTC
CDR3 protein: CASSSTLRGAGDYEQYF

V gene: TRBV4-3
J gene: TRBJ1-2
D gene: TRBD1
clone size: .
CDR3 DNA: TGCGCCAGCAGCCCTGCCGGGACAGGGGGCGCCGGCTATGGCTACACCTTC
CDR3 protein: CASSPAGTGGAGYGYTF

V gene: TRBV4-1
J gene: TRBJ2-7
D gene: .
clone size: few
CDR3 DNA: TGCGCCAGCAGCCAAGATTTCTACGAGCAGTACTTC
CDR3 protein: CASSQDFYEQYF

V gene: TRBV6-6
J gene: TRBJ1-2
D gene: .
clone size: .
CDR3 DNA: TGTGCCAGCAGCCAGGGGCCCTCGTTCGGCTACACCTTC
CDR3 protein: CASSQGPSFGYTF

V gene: TRBV4-2
J gene: TRBJ1-4
D gene: TRBD1
clone size: few
CDR3 DNA: TGTGCCAGCAGCCAGGTCAAAGGGGGCAGACCTAATGAAAAACTGTTTTTT
CDR3 protein: CASSQVKGGRPNEKLFF

V gene: TRBV7-9
J gene: TRBJ2-5
D gene: .
clone size: few
CDR3 DNA: TGTGCCAGCAGCCCGGCGGGGCTTGGGGCCCAGTACTTC
CDR3 protein: CASSPAGLGAQYF

V gene: TRBV28
J gene: TRBJ2-7
D gene: TRBD1
clone size: .
CDR3 DNA: TGTGCCAGCAGGACAGGGGAGTACGAGCAGTACTTC
CDR3 protein: CASRTGEYEQYF

V gene: TRBV19
J gene: TRBJ1-5
D gene: .
clone size: .
CDR3 DNA: TGTGCCAGTAGTATAGGGGTGGGAGGCAATCAGCCCCAGCATTTT
CDR3 protein: CASSIGVGGNQPQHF

V gene: TRBV29-1
J gene: TRBJ1-1
D gene: .
clone size: .
CDR3 DNA: TGCAGCGTTGGGGATCCGGAGGAGAGGAACACTGAAGCTTTCTTT
CDR3 protein: CSVGDPEERNTEAFF

V gene: TRBV6-1
J gene: TRBJ2-1
D gene: TRBD2
clone size: .
CDR3 DNA: TGTGCCACCTTTAATGGACTAGGCACTGAGCAGTTCTTC
CDR3 protein: CATFNGLGTEQFF

V gene: TRBV6-1
J gene: TRBJ2-6
D gene: .
clone size: .
CDR3 DNA: TGTGCCAGCAGTTCAGGGTCTGGGGCCAACGTCCTGACTTTC
CDR3 protein: CASSSGSGANVLTF

V gene: TRBV27
J gene: TRBJ1-5
D gene: TRBD1
clone size: .
CDR3 DNA: TGTGCCAGCAGGAAATCGACAGGGGTCAATCAGCCCCAGCATTTT
CDR3 protein: CASRKSTGVNQPQHF

V gene: TRBV5-1
J gene: TRBJ2-5
D gene: TRBD1
clone size: .
CDR3 DNA: TGCGCCAGCAGCTTGAGTAGGGCGACAGGGGGCAGTCAAGAGACCCAGTACTTC
CDR3 protein: CASSLSRATGGSQETQYF

V gene: TRBV25-1
J gene: TRBJ2-3
D gene: TRBD2
clone size: .
CDR3 DNA: TGTGCCAGCAGTGAATCGCCCAGCGGGGGGGCGGATACGCAGTATTTT
CDR3 protein: CASSESPSGGADTQYF

V gene: TRBV5-5
J gene: TRBJ1-1
D gene: TRBD1
clone size: .
CDR3 DNA: TGTGCCAGCAGCTCAGTGGGACAGCAGAACACTGAAGCTTTCTTT
CDR3 protein: CASSSVGQQNTEAFF

V gene: TRBV9
J gene: TRBJ1-2
D gene: TRBD1
clone size: .
CDR3 DNA: TGTGCCAGCAGCGTAGAGGACAGGGGGCAGAGGTATGGCTACACCTTC
CDR3 protein: CASSVEDRGQRYGYTF

V gene: TRBV9
J gene: TRBJ2-1
D gene: .
clone size: .
CDR3 DNA: TGTGCCAGCAGCGTAGGAGGCGGAAACACCTACAATGAGCAGTTCTTC
CDR3 protein: CASSVGGGNTYNEQFF

V gene: TRBV29-1
J gene: TRBJ2-7
D gene: TRBD1
clone size: .
CDR3 DNA: TGCAGCGTTGGGAGACAGGGATCTTCCTACGAGCAGTACTTC
CDR3 protein: CSVGRQGSSYEQYF

V gene: TRBV5-6
J gene: TRBJ2-3
D gene: TRBD2
clone size: .
CDR3 DNA: TGTGCCAGCAGCCCTAGCGGGGCCTTGAGGGATACGCAGTATTTT
CDR3 protein: CASSPSGALRDTQYF

V gene: TRBV28
J gene: TRBJ2-7
D gene: .
clone size: few
CDR3 DNA: TGTGCCAGCAGTCTCAGGGCTCCTTCCTACGAGCAGTACTTC
CDR3 protein: CASSLRAPSYEQYF

V gene: TRBV27
J gene: TRBJ2-5
D gene: TRBD2
clone size: few
CDR3 DNA: TGTGCCAGCAGTTTCTTTGCGGGGGGGCAAGAGACCCAGTACTTC
CDR3 protein: CASSFFAGGQETQYF

V gene: TRBV7-3
J gene: TRBJ2-7
D gene: .
clone size: few
CDR3 DNA: TGTGCCAGCAGCTTATTCCAGGGGCCATCCTACGAGCAGTACTTC
CDR3 protein: CASSLFQGPSYEQYF

V gene: TRBV21-1
J gene: TRBJ1-2
D gene: .
clone size: .
CDR3 DNA: TGTGCCATCAACCCTGGTAGAGGGTTAAGTAACTATGGCTACACCTTC
CDR3 protein: CAINPGRGLSNYGYTF

V gene: TRBV5-1
J gene: TRBJ1-2
D gene: TRBD1
clone size: few
CDR3 DNA: TGCGCCAGCAGCTCACAGGGGGAAGGCTACACCTTC
CDR3 protein: CASSSQGEGYTF

V gene: TRBV2
J gene: TRBJ1-1
D gene: TRBD1
clone size: .
CDR3 DNA: TGTGCCAGCAGTTCCGGGACAGGGGAGGCTATGAACACTGAAGCTTTCTTT
CDR3 protein: CASSSGTGEAMNTEAFF

V gene: TRBV7-6
J gene: TRBJ2-7
D gene: TRBD2
clone size: .
CDR3 DNA: TGTGCCAGCAGCTATCTAGCGGGGGGCCTCTACGAGCAGTACTTC
CDR3 protein: CASSYLAGGLYEQYF

V gene: TRBV7-6
J gene: TRBJ2-6
D gene: .
clone size: once
CDR3 DNA: TGTGCCAGCAGCTTAAACCCCGTCGGCTCTGGGGCCAACGTCCTGACTTTC
CDR3 protein: CASSLNPVGSGANVLTF

V gene: TRBV2
J gene: TRBJ1-2
D gene: .
clone size: .
CDR3 DNA: TGTGCCAGCAGTGATCAAAGAGGAGGAAACTATGGCTACACCTTC
CDR3 protein: CASSDQRGGNYGYTF

V gene: TRBV5-5
J gene: TRBJ2-5
D gene: TRBD2
clone size: .
CDR3 DNA: TGTGCCAGCAGCTTGGCGCTAGCGGGGGGGCGAGAGACCCAGTACTTC
CDR3 protein: CASSLALAGGRETQYF

V gene: TRBV5-1
J gene: TRBJ2-2
D gene: TRBD2
clone size: .
CDR3 DNA: TGCGCCAGCAGCGGGTTCGGCGCGGGGGGCCCGAACACCGGGGAGCTGTTTTTT
CDR3 protein: CASSGFGAGGPNTGELFF

V gene: TRBV13
J gene: TRBJ1-6
D gene: TRBD1
clone size: .
CDR3 DNA: TGTGCCAGCAGTCCCTGGACAGGGGAGCTCTATAATTCACCCCTCCACTTT
CDR3 protein: CASSPWTGELYNSPLHF

V gene: TRBV5-4
J gene: TRBJ2-2
D gene: .
clone size: .
CDR3 DNA: TGTGCCAGCAGCTTAACGGGGTCCCGAGAGCTGTTTTTT
CDR3 protein: CASSLTGSRELFF

V gene: TRBV11-2
J gene: TRBJ2-4
D gene: TRBD2
clone size: .
CDR3 DNA: TGTGCCAGCAGCAACCTAGCGGGGGTTAACATTCAGTACTTC
CDR3 protein: CASSNLAGVNIQYF

V gene: TRBV19
J gene: TRBJ2-2
D gene: .
clone size: .
CDR3 DNA: TGTGCCAGTAGTATGACTCCCCCCCTTGGGGGGACCGGGGAGCTGTTTTTT
CDR3 protein: CASSMTPPLGGTGELFF

V gene: TRBV4-3
J gene: TRBJ2-2
D gene: .
clone size: .
CDR3 DNA: TGCGCCAGCAGCCAAGCGGGGACACCGAACACCGGGGAGCTGTTTTTT
CDR3 protein: CASSQAGTPNTGELFF

V gene: TRBV5-1
J gene: TRBJ1-3
D gene: .
clone size: .
CDR3 DNA: TGCGCCAGCAGCTGGGACATGGTCTCTGGAAACACCATATATTTT
CDR3 protein: CASSWDMVSGNTIYF

V gene: TRBV6-1
J gene: TRBJ2-7
D gene: TRBD1
clone size: .
CDR3 DNA: TGTGCCAGCAGTCTCGGGACAGGGGGCTACGAGCAGTACTTC
CDR3 protein: CASSLGTGGYEQYF

V gene: TRBV10-1
J gene: TRBJ2-2
D gene: TRBD1
clone size: .
CDR3 DNA: TGCGCCATACCGAGACAGGGCGCTAACACCGGGGAGCTGTTTTTT
CDR3 protein: CAIPRQGANTGELFF

V gene: TRBV7-8
J gene: TRBJ1-1
D gene: TRBD1
clone size: .
CDR3 DNA: TGTGCCAGCAGCCCCTCCCAGGGGGCCTACACTGAAGCTTTCTTT
CDR3 protein: CASSPSQGAYTEAFF

V gene: TRBV19
J gene: TRBJ1-2
D gene: .
clone size: .
CDR3 DNA: TGTGCCAGTTCTCCCGGTGCCGGTGTAGATAACTATGGCTACACCTTC
CDR3 protein: CASSPGAGVDNYGYTF

V gene: TRBV6-1
J gene: TRBJ2-7
D gene: .
clone size: .
CDR3 DNA: TGTGCCAGCATCGAAAAACGGGACGAGCAGTACTTC
CDR3 protein: CASIEKRDEQYF

V gene: TRBV9
J gene: TRBJ2-7
D gene: .
clone size: .
CDR3 DNA: TGTGCCAGCAGCGTCGGCGGTTCCTACGAGCAGTACTTC
CDR3 protein: CASSVGGSYEQYF

V gene: TRBV19
J gene: TRBJ2-2
D gene: .
clone size: .
CDR3 DNA: TGTGCCAGTAGTATTACAGGATTAAAGAACACCGGGGAGCTGTTTTTT
CDR3 protein: CASSITGLKNTGELFF